Reported below is one T cell receptor beta chain. What antigen it recognizes has not been identified. One base away there is no much larger clone; base qualities are not given. The germline V gene (reference sequence) provides CDR1 MNHEY and CDR2 SMNVEV. From cysteine to phenylalanine, the CDR3 is 16 amino acids long. The read is trimmed to its CDR3 DNA, 48 bases read in frame from base 1. Trimming takes 0 bases from V and 5 bases from J, and the germline ends sit 14 bases apart. Sample time point, as interpreted from the label and publication: before start of T cell therapy. The patients had received solid-organ transplants and had cytomegalovirus that was drug-resistant/recurrent. Over 9 trial participants were selected for repertoire analysis based on availability of post-therapy peripheral blood mononuclear cells. A BD FACSAria III was used to sort viable CD3+CD8+CD4- lymphocytes from PBMCs. The Qiagen DNeasy Kit was used to extract genomic DNA from the sorted cells.

This entry belongs to a study of T cell therapy after organ transplantation (dated by TCRdb to the late 2010s). Regarding the complete study: Therapy products were autologous CMV-specific T cells expanded in vitro for about 2 weeks with a peptide pool of 30 HLA class I and II CMV epitopes. About 80% of the ten patients were classed as clinical responders and two as nonresponders. Patients were given up to 6 doses of T cells at 2-week intervals and were followed for 29 weeks after finishing therapy. Only about 80% of the 10 patients had long-term post-therapy samples available. Before T cell therapy commenced, pretherapy samples of peripheral blood were collected. Patients received a median of 1.92 x 10^8 CMV-specific T cells across 2 to 6 intravenous infusions. The study was a follow-up TRBV repertoire analysis of an open-label phase I trial of autologous CMV-specific adoptive T cell therapy in solid-organ transplant recipients.

The immunoSEQ two-step, bias-controlled multiplex PCR assay was used to amplify TRB CDR3 regions from genomic DNA. CDR3 libraries were sequenced on an Illumina NextSeq 500. Turning to the authors' computational methods: The immunoSEQ Analyzer platform handled the initial alignment and bioinformatics, which included bias normalization against synthetic CDR3 analogs. Annotation of V, D and J genes was based on the definitions in the IMGT database. For further TRBV analyses, VDJtools version 1.1.10 and the R package tcR version 2.2.1.11 were used with default settings. GLIPH analysis was done using default settings in version 1.0. For CDR3 sequences with at least 5 reads, significant changes in clonotype frequency were assessed with a 2-sided binomial test and Benjamini-Hochberg correction (alpha = 0.01). TCRdb re-hosts the immuneACCESS table, in-frame sequences only. Its copies lack some clones; in the studies checked, an unresolved V gene accounts for under half of them, and the cause for the rest is not known. The V and J calls and clone size were taken over from that table, and D and trimming were inferred from the DNA. The sample yields some 48,000 clones; about 94% were counted once. Together, the top ten hold 3.1% of the sample.

The paper as a whole reports these results and caveats: The small cohort prevented assessing confounders such as concurrent antirejection and antiviral medications. The small number of expansions detected in nonresponders may reflect reduced sample coverage resulting from poor CD8+ T cell yield. Marked pretherapy clonal expansions with minimal repertoire change after therapy were observed in nonresponders. Post-therapy reconstitution appeared to include both transferred clonotypes and endogenous clonotypes not detected in the therapy products. Fold change in CD8 clonality after therapy inversely correlated with pretherapy clonality, suggesting less biased repertoires were more receptive to remodeling.

This clonotype was obtained from a human patient who had received a solid organ transplant and had CMV disease. Sample: CD8+ T cells from blood, taken before autologous CMV-specific T cell therapy. The chain is made from TRBV27 and TRBJ1-5; a weak D assignment points to TRBD1 (6 bases agree). The bases are TGTGCCAGCAGTTTATCGGCAGGGGAATTCGATCAGCCCCAGCATTTT. This is translated as CASSLSAGEFDQPQHF.